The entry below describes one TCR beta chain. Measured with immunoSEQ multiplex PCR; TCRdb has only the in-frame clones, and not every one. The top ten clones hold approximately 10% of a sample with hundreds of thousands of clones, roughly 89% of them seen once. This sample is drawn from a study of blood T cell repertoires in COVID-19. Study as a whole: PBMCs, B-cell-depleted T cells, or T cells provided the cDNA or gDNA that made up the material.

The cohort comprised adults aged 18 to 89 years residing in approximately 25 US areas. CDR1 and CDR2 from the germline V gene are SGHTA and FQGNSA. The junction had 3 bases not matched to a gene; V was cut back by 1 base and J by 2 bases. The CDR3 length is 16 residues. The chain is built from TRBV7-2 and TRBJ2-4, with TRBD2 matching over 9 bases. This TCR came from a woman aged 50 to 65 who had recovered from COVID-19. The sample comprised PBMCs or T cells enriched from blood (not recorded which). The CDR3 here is CASSLVAGGPKNIQYF. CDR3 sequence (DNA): TGTGCCAGCAGCTTAGTTGCGGGGGGGCCCAAAAACATTCAGTACTTC.